The rows below give T cell receptor beta chains drawn from one sample of a study of response to subunit inactivated influenza vaccine. One entry per CDR3 protein results from TCRdb running MiXCR on the RT-PCR reads. The repertoire holds hundreds of thousands of distinct CDR3 sequences, with 15% to 17% as singletons. The sequencing used PBMCs from blood, collected approximately 12 days after vaccination. Receptor source: a middle-aged man who received an inactivated influenza vaccine. The CDR3 runs from the conserved cysteine through the conserved F or W. The D gene is left open where the match is weak. Clone sizes are given selectively: once, few, many, or a class where the clone is expanded.

TRBV27	TRBJ1-2	few	.	CASSLSFRAFGYTF	TGTGCCAGCAGTTTATCTTTCCGGGCGTTTGGCTACACCTTC
TRBV20-1	TRBJ2-7	.	.	CSARDQRGYEQYF	TGCAGTGCTAGAGATCAACGCGGGTACGAGCAGTACTTC
TRBV20-1	TRBJ1-4	.	TRBD1	CSARERTGPNEKLFF	TGCAGTGCTAGAGAAAGGACAGGGCCTAATGAAAAACTGTTTTTT
TRBV30	TRBJ2-1	few	TRBD2	CAWSVGAGVWDEQFF	TGTGCCTGGAGTGTTGGAGCGGGAGTATGGGATGAGCAGTTCTTC
TRBV20-1	TRBJ2-3	.	.	CSARGGFSRGTDTQYF	TGCAGTGCTAGAGGGGGATTCTCGCGGGGCACAGATACGCAGTATTTT
TRBV5-4	TRBJ2-1	few	TRBD2	CASRRGLAGTNEQFF	TGTGCCAGCAGGAGGGGACTAGCGGGGACCAATGAGCAGTTCTTC
TRBV20-1	TRBJ2-7	.	.	CSAAAGEAISYEQYF	TGCAGTGCCGCCGCCGGGGAGGCGATCTCCTACGAGCAGTACTTC
TRBV5-5	TRBJ1-2	few	.	CASSVTDNYGYTF	TGTGCCAGCAGCGTCACAGATAACTATGGCTACACCTTC
TRBV10-3	TRBJ1-4	.	.	CAISESGEKLFF	TGTGCCATCAGTGAAAGCGGGGAAAAACTGTTTTTT
TRBV4-2	TRBJ1-2	few	.	CASSPRRGEGDYGYTF	TGTGCCAGCAGCCCCCGTAGAGGGGAGGGGGACTATGGCTACACCTTC
TRBV12-3/TRBV12-4	TRBJ2-3	.	TRBD2	CASSLGILAGTQLMQYF	TGTGCCAGCAGTTTAGGTATACTAGCGGGAACCCAATTGATGCAGTATTTT
TRBV7-9	TRBJ2-1	.	TRBD2	CASSFAGRLAGEQFF	TGTGCCAGCAGTTTCGCGGGAAGACTAGCCGGAGAGCAGTTCTTC
TRBV10-3	TRBJ1-2	few	TRBD1	CATWTGVGYGYTF	TGTGCCACCTGGACAGGGGTGGGCTATGGCTACACCTTC
TRBV20-1	TRBJ1-1	.	.	CSAKVGQMNTEAFF	TGCAGTGCTAAAGTGGGGCAGATGAACACTGAAGCTTTCTTT
TRBV4-2	TRBJ2-1	few	.	CASSQLNEQFF	TGTGCCAGCAGCCAACTCAATGAGCAGTTCTTC
TRBV15	TRBJ2-7	few	TRBD2	CATSSDNPTSASYEQYF	TGTGCCACCAGCAGCGATAACCCGACTAGCGCTTCCTACGAGCAGTACTTC
TRBV3-1	TRBJ2-5	few	.	CASSQPGRAQETQYF	TGTGCCAGCAGCCAACCGGGACGTGCCCAAGAGACCCAGTACTTC
TRBV4-1	TRBJ2-2	.	.	CASSQDLGFGTGELFF	TGCGCCAGCAGCCAAGACCTAGGGTTTGGCACCGGGGAGCTGTTTTTT
TRBV11-2	TRBJ1-2	.	.	CASSSEIWGGHGYTF	TGTGCCAGCAGCTCAGAGATTTGGGGGGGACATGGCTACACCTTC
TRBV3-1	TRBJ2-5	few	TRBD2	CASSPGLAGDLRETQYF	TGTGCCAGCAGCCCGGGACTAGCGGGGGATTTGAGAGAGACCCAGTACTTC
TRBV6-2/TRBV6-3	TRBJ2-7	.	.	CASSPEGGRSSYEQYF	TGTGCCAGCAGTCCCGAGGGGGGCAGGAGCTCCTACGAGCAGTACTTC
TRBV6-1	TRBJ1-1	few	.	CASSTAGANTEAFF	TGTGCCAGCAGTACCGCGGGGGCGAACACTGAAGCTTTCTTT
TRBV27	TRBJ2-2	.	TRBD2	CASRLFAGGPYTGELFF	TGTGCCAGCAGGCTATTTGCGGGGGGGCCGTACACCGGGGAGCTGTTTTTT
TRBV6-2/TRBV6-3	TRBJ1-6	few	TRBD1	CASSPSGQGRTTLHF	TGTGCCAGCAGTCCCTCCGGACAGGGTCGGACAACCCTCCACTTT
TRBV29-1	TRBJ2-7	.	.	CSVDDFGGEQYF	TGCAGCGTTGACGACTTTGGCGGCGAGCAGTACTTC
TRBV7-9	TRBJ1-1	few	.	CASKDGGLKGTEAFF	TGTGCCAGCAAGGACGGGGGCCTCAAGGGCACTGAAGCTTTCTTT
TRBV4-2	TRBJ1-2	.	.	CASSPGQGHYGYTF	TGTGCCAGCAGTCCTGGGCAGGGGCACTATGGCTACACCTTC
TRBV7-2	TRBJ2-1	.	TRBD2	CASSLSSGFNEQFF	TGTGCCAGCAGCTTATCTAGCGGGTTCAATGAGCAGTTCTTC
TRBV5-1	TRBJ2-7	few	TRBD2	CASSLAPGRSSSYEQYF	TGCGCCAGCAGCTTGGCTCCCGGGAGGTCATCGTCCTACGAGCAGTACTTC
TRBV28	TRBJ2-7	few	TRBD2	CASSSGLALEQYF	TGTGCCAGCAGTTCCGGACTAGCGCTCGAGCAGTACTTC
TRBV9	TRBJ2-5	.	.	CASSPQGTQETQYF	TGTGCCAGCAGCCCACAGGGAACCCAAGAGACCCAGTACTTC
TRBV20-1	TRBJ2-5	few	TRBD2	CSARAGTSGGETQYF	TGCAGTGCTAGAGCCGGGACTAGCGGGGGTGAGACCCAGTACTTC
TRBV5-6	TRBJ2-5	.	.	CASSTSGVQETQYF	TGTGCCAGCAGCACGTCAGGGGTCCAAGAGACCCAGTACTTC